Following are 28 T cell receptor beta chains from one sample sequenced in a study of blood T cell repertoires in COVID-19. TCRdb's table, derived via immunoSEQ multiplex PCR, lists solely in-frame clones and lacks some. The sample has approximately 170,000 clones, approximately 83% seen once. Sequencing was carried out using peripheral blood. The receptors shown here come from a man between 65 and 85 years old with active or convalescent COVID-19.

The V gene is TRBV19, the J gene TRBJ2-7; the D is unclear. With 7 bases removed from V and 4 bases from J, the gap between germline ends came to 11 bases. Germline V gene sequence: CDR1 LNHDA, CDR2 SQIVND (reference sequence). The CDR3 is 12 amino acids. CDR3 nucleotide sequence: TGTGCCAGTATCTCACCAACTTACGAGCAGTACTTC. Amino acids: CASISPTYEQYF.

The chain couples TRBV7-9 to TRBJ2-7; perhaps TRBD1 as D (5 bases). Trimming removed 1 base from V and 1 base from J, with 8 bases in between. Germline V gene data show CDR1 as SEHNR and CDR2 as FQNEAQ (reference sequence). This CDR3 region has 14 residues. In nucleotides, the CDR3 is TGTGCCAGCAGCTTAGACAGGACGTCCTACGAGCAGTACTTC. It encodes CASSLDRTSYEQYF.

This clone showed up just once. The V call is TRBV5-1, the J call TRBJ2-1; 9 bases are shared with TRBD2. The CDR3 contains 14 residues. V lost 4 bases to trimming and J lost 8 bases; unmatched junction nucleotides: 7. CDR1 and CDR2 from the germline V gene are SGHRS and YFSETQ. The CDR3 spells CASSDFAGGHEQFF. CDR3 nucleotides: TGCGCCAGCAGCGACTTCGCGGGGGGGCATGAGCAGTTCTTC.

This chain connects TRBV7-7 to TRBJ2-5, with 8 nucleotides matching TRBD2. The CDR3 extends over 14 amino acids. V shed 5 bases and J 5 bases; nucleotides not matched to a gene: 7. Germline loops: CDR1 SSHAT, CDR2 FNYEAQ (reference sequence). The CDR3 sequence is CASSRRGAGETQYF. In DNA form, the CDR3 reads TGTGCCAGCAGCCGGCGGGGGGCCGGTGAGACCCAGTACTTC. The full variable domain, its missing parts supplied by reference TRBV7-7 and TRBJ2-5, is GAGVSQSPRYKVTKRGQDVTLRCDPISSHATLYWYQQALGQGPEFLTYFNYEAQPDKSGLPSDRFSAERPEGSISTLTIQRTEQRDSAMYRCASSRRGAGETQYFGPGTRLLVL.

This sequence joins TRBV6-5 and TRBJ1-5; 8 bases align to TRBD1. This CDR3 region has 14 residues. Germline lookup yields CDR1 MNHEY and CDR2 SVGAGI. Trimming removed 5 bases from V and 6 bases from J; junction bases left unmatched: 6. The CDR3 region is CASSPTGGSQPQHF. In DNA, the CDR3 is TGTGCCAGCAGTCCAACAGGGGGGAGTCAGCCCCAGCATTTT.

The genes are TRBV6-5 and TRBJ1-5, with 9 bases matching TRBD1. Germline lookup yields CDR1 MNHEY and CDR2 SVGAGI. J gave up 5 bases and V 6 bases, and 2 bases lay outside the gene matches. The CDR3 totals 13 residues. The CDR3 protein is CASSRQGDQPQHF. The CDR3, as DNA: TGTGCCAGCAGCCGACAGGGGGATCAGCCCCAGCATTTT.

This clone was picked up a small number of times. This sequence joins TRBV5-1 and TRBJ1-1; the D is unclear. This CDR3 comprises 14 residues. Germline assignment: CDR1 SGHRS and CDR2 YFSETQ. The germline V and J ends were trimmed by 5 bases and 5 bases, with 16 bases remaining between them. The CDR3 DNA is TGCGCCAGCAGTGGCGGAGAAGGAGGGACTGAAGCTTTCTTT. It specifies CASSGGEGGTEAFF.

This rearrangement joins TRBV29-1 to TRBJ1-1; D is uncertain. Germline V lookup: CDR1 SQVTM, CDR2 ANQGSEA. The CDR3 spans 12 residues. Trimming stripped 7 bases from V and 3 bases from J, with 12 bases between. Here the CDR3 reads CSGRLGYTEAFF. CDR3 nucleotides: TGCAGCGGCCGACTAGGGTACACTGAAGCTTTCTTT.

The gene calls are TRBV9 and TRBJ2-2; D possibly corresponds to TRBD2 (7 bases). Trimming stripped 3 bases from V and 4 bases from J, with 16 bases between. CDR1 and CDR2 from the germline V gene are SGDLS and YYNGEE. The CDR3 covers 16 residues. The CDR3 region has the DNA TGTGCCAGCAGCGATGACGGGGGGCGGATCACCGGGGAGCTGTTTTTT. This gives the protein CASSDDGGRITGELFF. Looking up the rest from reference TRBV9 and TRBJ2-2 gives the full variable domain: DSGVTQTPKHLITATGQRVTLRCSPRSGDLSVYWYQQSLDQGLQFLIQYYNGEERAKGNILERFSAQQFPDLHSELNLSSLELGDSALYFCASSDDGGRITGELFFGEGSRLTVL.

CDR3 loop: CASSVRAPGGTYNEQFF. In DNA form, the CDR3 reads TGTGCCAGCAGCGTGAGAGCCCCAGGGGGCACCTACAATGAGCAGTTCTTC. The chain has TRBV7-8 and TRBJ2-1, with 8 bases aligning to TRBD1. The CDR3 spans 17 residues. The V segment lost 5 bases and the J segment 2 bases; nucleotides outside the gene matches: 11. Germline V CDR1 and CDR2: SGHVS, FQNEAQ. Complete variable domain (other parts from reference TRBV7-8 and TRBJ2-1): GAGVSQSPRYKVAKRGQDVALRCDPISGHVSLFWYQQALGQGPEFLTYFQNEAQLDKSGLPSDRFFAERPEGSVSTLKIQRTQQEDSAVYLCASSVRAPGGTYNEQFFGPGTRLTVL.

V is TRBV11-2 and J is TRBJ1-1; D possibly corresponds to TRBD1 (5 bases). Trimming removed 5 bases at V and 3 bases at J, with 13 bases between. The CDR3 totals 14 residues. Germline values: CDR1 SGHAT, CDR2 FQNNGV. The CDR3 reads CASSPGGVDTEAFF. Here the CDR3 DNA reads TGTGCCAGCAGCCCTGGGGGGGTGGACACTGAAGCTTTCTTT.

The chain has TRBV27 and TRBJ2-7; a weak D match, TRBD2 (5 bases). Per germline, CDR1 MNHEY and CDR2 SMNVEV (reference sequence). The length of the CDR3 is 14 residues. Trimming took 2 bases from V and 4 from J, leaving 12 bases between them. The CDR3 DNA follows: TGTGCCAGCAGTTTAAGGGAGCTTGTTTACGAGCAGTACTTC. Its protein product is CASSLRELVYEQYF.

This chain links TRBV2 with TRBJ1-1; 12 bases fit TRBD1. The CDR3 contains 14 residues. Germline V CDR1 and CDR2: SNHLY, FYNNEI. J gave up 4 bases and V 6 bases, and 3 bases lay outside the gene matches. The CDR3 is CASRGTGGITEAFF. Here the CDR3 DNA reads TGTGCCAGCAGGGGGACAGGGGGCATCACTGAAGCTTTCTTT.

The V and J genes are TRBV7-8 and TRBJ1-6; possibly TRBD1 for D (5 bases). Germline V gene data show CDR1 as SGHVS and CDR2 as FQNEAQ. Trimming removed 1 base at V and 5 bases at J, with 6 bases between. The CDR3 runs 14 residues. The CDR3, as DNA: TGTGCCAGCAGCTTAGGCAGGGATAATTCACCCCTCCACTTT. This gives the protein CASSLGRDNSPLHF.

The DNA for the CDR3 is TGTGCCAGCAGTCCGGACATAAGGGGTGAAAAACTGTTTTTT. Protein product: CASSPDIRGEKLFF. The chain employs TRBV28 and TRBJ1-4, with D tentatively TRBD1 (5 bases). From germline, CDR1 is MDHEN and CDR2 SYDVKM. The CDR3 loop spans 14 amino acids. Trimming shortened V by 5 bases and J by 7 bases, and 14 bases separated the two germline ends.

CDR3 in DNA: TGTGCCAGCAGCTCGGACAGCGGCGGGGAGCAGTACTTC. Translation gives CASSSDSGGEQYF. The J gene is TRBJ2-7, the V gene TRBV7-7; tentatively, D is TRBD1 (6 bases). CDR3 length equals 13 residues. Trimming cost V 4 bases and J 7 bases, with 14 bases left between them. Germline values: CDR1 SSHAT, CDR2 FNYEAQ (reference sequence).

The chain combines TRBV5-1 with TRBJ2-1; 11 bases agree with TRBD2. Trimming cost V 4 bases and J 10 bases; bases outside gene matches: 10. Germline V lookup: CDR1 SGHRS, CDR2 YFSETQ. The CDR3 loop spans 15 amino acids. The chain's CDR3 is CASSSGTSGPPEQFF. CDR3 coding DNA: TGCGCCAGCAGCAGCGGGACTAGCGGCCCCCCGGAGCAGTTCTTC.

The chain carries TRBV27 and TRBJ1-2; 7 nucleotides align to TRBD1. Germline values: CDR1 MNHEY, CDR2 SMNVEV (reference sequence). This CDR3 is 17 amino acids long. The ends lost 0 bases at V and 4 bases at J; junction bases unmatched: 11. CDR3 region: CASSLSKGASGSYGYTF. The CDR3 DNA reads TGTGCCAGCAGTTTATCGAAGGGGGCGTCGGGTAGCTATGGCTACACCTTC.

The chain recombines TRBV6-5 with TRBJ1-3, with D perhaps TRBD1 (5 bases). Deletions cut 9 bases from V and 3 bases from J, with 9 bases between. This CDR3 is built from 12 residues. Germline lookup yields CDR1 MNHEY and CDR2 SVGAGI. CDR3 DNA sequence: TGTGCCAGTGACAGTTTTGGAAACACCATATATTTT. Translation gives CASDSFGNTIYF.

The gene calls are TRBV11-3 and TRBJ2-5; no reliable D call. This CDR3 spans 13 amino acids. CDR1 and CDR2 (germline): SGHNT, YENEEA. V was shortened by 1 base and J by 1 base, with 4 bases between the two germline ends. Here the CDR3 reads CASSLAVQETQYF. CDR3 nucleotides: TGTGCCAGCAGCTTAGCGGTCCAAGAGACCCAGTACTTC.

The CDR3 region is CASSLVLGSKVTYGYTF. The CDR3 region has the DNA TGTGCCAGCAGCTTAGTTTTGGGCAGCAAAGTTACCTATGGCTACACCTTC. J is TRBJ1-2 and V is TRBV11-2; no clear D gene. The CDR3 has 17 amino acids. Deletions cut 1 base from V and 4 bases from J, with 19 bases between. Germline V CDR1 and CDR2: SGHAT, FQNNGV.

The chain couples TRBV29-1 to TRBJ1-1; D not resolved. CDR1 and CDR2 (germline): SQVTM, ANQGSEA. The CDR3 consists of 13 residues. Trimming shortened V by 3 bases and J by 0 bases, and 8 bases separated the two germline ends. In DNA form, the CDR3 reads TGCAGCGTTGACACAGCTATGAACACTGAAGCTTTCTTT. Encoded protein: CSVDTAMNTEAFF. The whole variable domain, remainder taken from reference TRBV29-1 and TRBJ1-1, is SAVISQKPSRDICQRGTSLTIQCQVDSQVTMMFWYRQQPGQSLTLIATANQGSEATYESGFVIDKFPISRPNLTFSTLTVSNMSPEDSSIYLCSVDTAMNTEAFFGQGTRLTVV.

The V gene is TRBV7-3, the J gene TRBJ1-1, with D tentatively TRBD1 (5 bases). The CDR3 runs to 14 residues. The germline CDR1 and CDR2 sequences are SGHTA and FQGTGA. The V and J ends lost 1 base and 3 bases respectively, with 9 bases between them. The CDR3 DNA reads TGTGCCAGCAGCTTAAGTGCCAGGGACACTGAAGCTTTCTTT. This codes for CASSLSARDTEAFF.

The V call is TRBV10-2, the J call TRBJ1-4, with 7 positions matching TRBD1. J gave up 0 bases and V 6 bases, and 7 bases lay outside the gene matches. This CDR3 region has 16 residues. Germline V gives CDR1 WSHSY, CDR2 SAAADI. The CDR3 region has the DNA TGCGCCAGCAGCACAGGGGAGACGGCAACTAATGAAAAACTGTTTTTT. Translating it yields CASSTGETATNEKLFF.

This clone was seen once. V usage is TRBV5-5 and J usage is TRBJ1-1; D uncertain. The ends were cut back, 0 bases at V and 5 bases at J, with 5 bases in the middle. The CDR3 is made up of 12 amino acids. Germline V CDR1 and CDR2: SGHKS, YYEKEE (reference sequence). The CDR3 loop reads CASSLVQTEAFF. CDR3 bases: TGTGCCAGCAGCTTGGTACAGACTGAAGCTTTCTTT.

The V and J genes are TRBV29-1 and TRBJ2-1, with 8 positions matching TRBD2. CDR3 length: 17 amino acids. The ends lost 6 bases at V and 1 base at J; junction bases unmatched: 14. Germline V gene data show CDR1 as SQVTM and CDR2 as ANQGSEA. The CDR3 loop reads CSVSKDRGGLSYNEQFF. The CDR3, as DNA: TGCAGCGTCTCCAAAGATCGGGGGGGTCTATCCTACAATGAGCAGTTCTTC.

This CDR3 is CASMTDREAEAFF. The CDR3 DNA is TGTGCCAGCATGACGGACAGGGAGGCTGAAGCTTTCTTT. The chain links TRBV2 to TRBJ1-1; 8 bases fit TRBD1. This CDR3 is built from 13 residues. V was clipped by 7 bases and J by 6 bases; unmatched bases: 7. CDR1 and CDR2 (germline): SNHLY, FYNNEI.

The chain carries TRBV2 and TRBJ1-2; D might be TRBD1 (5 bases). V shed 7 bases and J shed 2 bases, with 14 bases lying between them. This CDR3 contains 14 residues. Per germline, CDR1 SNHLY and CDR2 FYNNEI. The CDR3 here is CASTPDRLNYGYTF. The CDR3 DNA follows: TGTGCCAGCACCCCCGACAGACTCAACTATGGCTACACCTTC. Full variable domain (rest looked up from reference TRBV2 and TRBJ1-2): EPEVTQTPSHQVTQMGQEVILRCVPISNHLYFYWYRQILGQKVEFLVSFYNNEISEKSEIFDDQFSVERPDGSNFTLKIRSTKLEDSAMYFCASTPDRLNYGYTFGSGTRLTVV.